The rows below give T cell receptor beta chains drawn from one sample of a study of T cell responses to AZD1222 COVID-19 vaccine. The method was immunoSEQ multiplex PCR; TCRdb's version includes in-frame clones alone and lacks a portion of them. The table has around 120,000 clones, over 75% seen once. The sample in question was peripheral blood, obtained on day 0 of AZD1222 vaccination. The receptors shown here come from an adult in good health. Each CDR3 is given with its conserved first and last residue. The D gene is left open where the match is weak. A clone size is listed for some rows: how often the clone was seen (once, few, many), or a class if it is expanded.

clone_size: -
j_call: TRBJ2-7
v_call: TRBV4-1
d_call: -
cdr3_nt: TGCGCCAGCAGCCATCAAATTGAATACGAGCAGTACTTC
cdr3_aa: CASSHQIEYEQYF

clone_size: -
j_call: TRBJ2-3
v_call: TRBV3-1/TRBV3-2
d_call: -
cdr3_nt: TGTGCCAGCAGCCCGCTTAGTGGGGGTAGCACAGATACGCAGTATTTT
cdr3_aa: CASSPLSGGSTDTQYF

clone_size: -
j_call: TRBJ1-3
v_call: TRBV7-9
d_call: TRBD1
cdr3_nt: TGTGCCAGCAGCTCGACAGGGACTGGAAACACCATATATTTT
cdr3_aa: CASSSTGTGNTIYF

clone_size: once
j_call: TRBJ2-6
v_call: TRBV9
d_call: TRBD1
cdr3_nt: TGTGCCAGCAGCATAAGACAGGGGGCAGGGGCCAACGTCCTGACTTTC
cdr3_aa: CASSIRQGAGANVLTF

clone_size: -
j_call: TRBJ1-1
v_call: TRBV12-3/TRBV12-4
d_call: TRBD1
cdr3_nt: TGTGCCAGCAGGACAGGGGGCGGAACTGAAGCTTTCTTT
cdr3_aa: CASRTGGGTEAFF

clone_size: -
j_call: TRBJ2-7
v_call: TRBV7-2
d_call: -
cdr3_nt: TGTGCCAGCAGCTCCATACACTACGAGCAGTACTTC
cdr3_aa: CASSSIHYEQYF

clone_size: -
j_call: TRBJ2-3
v_call: TRBV5-1
d_call: TRBD2
cdr3_nt: TGCGCCAGCAGCTTGGGTCCGCCTAGCGGGACTAGCACAGATACGCAGTATTTT
cdr3_aa: CASSLGPPSGTSTDTQYF

clone_size: once
j_call: TRBJ1-5
v_call: TRBV7-3
d_call: -
cdr3_nt: TGTGCCAGCAGCTTAACGTTGGGACCCCCCCAGCATTTT
cdr3_aa: CASSLTLGPPQHF

clone_size: -
j_call: TRBJ2-1
v_call: TRBV27
d_call: TRBD2
cdr3_nt: TGTGCCAGCAGTTTACCGGGGGGGCCCGATGAGCAGTTCTTC
cdr3_aa: CASSLPGGPDEQFF

clone_size: -
j_call: TRBJ1-6
v_call: TRBV25-1
d_call: -
cdr3_nt: TGTGCCAGCAGTGAATCGGATCTCTCACCCCTCCACTTT
cdr3_aa: CASSESDLSPLHF

clone_size: -
j_call: TRBJ2-7
v_call: TRBV27
d_call: -
cdr3_nt: TGTGCCAGCAGTTTGGTCGAGGGATACGAGCAGTACTTC
cdr3_aa: CASSLVEGYEQYF

clone_size: -
j_call: TRBJ2-7
v_call: TRBV9
d_call: TRBD2
cdr3_nt: TGTGCCAGCAGCGTAGTAGCGGGTGGCCCCTACGAGCAGTACTTC
cdr3_aa: CASSVVAGGPYEQYF

clone_size: -
j_call: TRBJ1-3
v_call: TRBV4-2
d_call: TRBD1
cdr3_nt: TGTGCCAGCAGCCAAGCCCGACAGGGGGCTGGAACGGGAAACACCATATATTTT
cdr3_aa: CASSQARQGAGTGNTIYF

clone_size: -
j_call: TRBJ2-5
v_call: TRBV6-6
d_call: TRBD2
cdr3_nt: TGTGCCAGCATTTCTCGGACTAGCGGGTGGAGGGAGACCCAGTACTTC
cdr3_aa: CASISRTSGWRETQYF

clone_size: -
j_call: TRBJ1-2
v_call: TRBV19
d_call: -
cdr3_nt: TGTGCCAGTAGTATCCGGCCGTACTATGGCTACACCTTC
cdr3_aa: CASSIRPYYGYTF

clone_size: once
j_call: TRBJ2-7
v_call: TRBV7-9
d_call: TRBD1
cdr3_nt: TGTGCCAGCAGCTCCGGAGGACCGGGACAGGGGGACCACGAGCAGTACTTC
cdr3_aa: CASSSGGPGQGDHEQYF

clone_size: -
j_call: TRBJ1-1
v_call: TRBV5-1
d_call: TRBD1
cdr3_nt: TGCGCCAGCAGCCGGGGACAGCTTCCCCTGTCCCTTAACACTGAAGCTTTCTTT
cdr3_aa: CASSRGQLPLSLNTEAFF